The 23 T cell receptor beta chains listed next were all sequenced from one sample in a study of cytomegalovirus exposure and HLA in healthy donors. Primers included in the PCR were 60 Vbeta and 13 Jbeta primers. Sequencing was performed with immunoSEQ multiplex PCR; in TCRdb, only in-frame clones are kept and a portion is missing. The table has around 150,000 clones, 70% to 90% seen once; the top ten hold less than 2.5%. Input material: PBMCs. Source of these receptors: a young man in good health and CMV-seropositive.

V usage is TRBV27 and J usage is TRBJ2-4; TRBD1 aligns across 10 bases. This CDR3 has 18 residues. Germline V lookup: CDR1 MNHEY, CDR2 SMNVEV (reference sequence). The trim removed 5 bases at V and 2 bases at J, leaving 12 bases unmatched. The chain's CDR3 is CASSPGQGVSVSKNIQYF. The CDR3 DNA reads as TGTGCCAGCAGTCCAGGACAGGGGGTAAGCGTGTCCAAAAACATTCAGTACTTC.

The genes are TRBV5-1 and TRBJ1-1; the match to TRBD1 covers 8 bases. V shed 4 bases, J shed 6 bases, and the junction held 14 bases outside the gene matches. CDR1 is SGHRS and CDR2 is YFSETQ in the germline V gene. The CDR3 consists of 16 residues. CDR3 sequence: CASSLRTGSAESEAFF. The CDR3 DNA is TGCGCCAGCAGCCTGCGGACAGGGTCAGCAGAATCTGAAGCTTTCTTT. The entire variable domain, with the rest obtained from reference TRBV5-1 and TRBJ1-1, is as follows: KAGVTQTPRYLIKTRGQQVTLSCSPISGHRSVSWYQQTPGQGLQFLFEYFSETQRNKGNFPGRFSGRQFSNSRSEMNVSTLELGDSALYLCASSLRTGSAESEAFFGQGTRLTVV.

The chain carries TRBV29-1 and TRBJ2-1; D may be TRBD2 (5 bases). This CDR3 region has 14 residues. CDR1 is SQVTM, CDR2 ANQGSEA, per germline. With 8 bases removed from V and 0 bases from J, the gap between germline ends came to 14 bases. CDR3 bases: TGCAGCTCCACCGGGATGAGCTCCTACAATGAGCAGTTCTTC. Translating it yields CSSTGMSSYNEQFF.

This clone was counted a single time. This rearrangement joins TRBV30 to TRBJ2-1; 8 bases fit TRBD1. After removal of 4 bases from V and 7 bases from J, the junction contained 6 bases not matched to a gene. CDR3 length: 13 amino acids. The germline V gene has CDR1 GTSNPN and CDR2 SVGIG (reference sequence). CDR3 nucleotide sequence: TGTGCCTGGAAGAGGACAGGGCTTAATGAGCAGTTCTTC. This translates into CAWKRTGLNEQFF. The whole variable domain, remainder taken from reference TRBV30 and TRBJ2-1, is SQTIHQWPATLVQPVGSPLSLECTVEGTSNPNLYWYRQAAGRGLQLLFYSVGIGQISSEVPQNLSASRPQDRQFILSSKKLLLSDSGFYLCAWKRTGLNEQFFGPGTRLTVL.

This chain joins TRBV23-1 and TRBJ1-1; TRBD1 aligns across 7 bases. TRBV23-1 is designated an ORF whose function remains uncertain. The CDR3 is 17 amino acids. V lost 3 bases, J lost 4 bases, and 14 bases stayed unmatched. The CDR3 protein is CASSHTGTARVGTEAFF. The DNA for the CDR3 is TGCGCCAGCAGTCACACCGGGACAGCACGTGTGGGCACTGAAGCTTTCTTT.

This chain uses TRBV6-5 with TRBJ2-3; 7 nucleotides match TRBD2. The germline gives CDR1 MNHEY, CDR2 SVGAGI. The V and J ends lost 6 bases and 6 bases, in that order; junction bases with no gene match: 12. This CDR3 spans 15 amino acids. CDR3 region: CASSRGEWASDTQYF. In nucleotides, the CDR3 is TGTGCCAGCAGCCGGGGGGAGTGGGCTTCCGATACGCAGTATTTT.

The chain has TRBV4-2 and TRBJ2-1; no reliable D call. The V gene lost 0 bases and the J gene lost 0 bases, with 9 bases spanning the gap. Per germline, CDR1 LGHNA and CDR2 YNFKEQ. CDR3 length: 16 residues. This chain's CDR3 is CASSQDRGLSYNEQFF. The CDR3 DNA is TGTGCCAGCAGCCAAGACAGAGGCCTCTCCTACAATGAGCAGTTCTTC.

The genes are TRBV7-2 and TRBJ2-7; maybe TRBD2 (7 bases). CDR1 is SGHTA and CDR2 is FQGNSA in the germline V gene. Trimming took off 1 base at V and 3 bases at J, with 16 bases between the two ends. This CDR3 comprises 16 residues. CDR3 DNA: TGTGCCAGCAGCTTAGTGGGAGGGGGGGGGAACTACGAGCAGTACTTC. The encoded protein is CASSLVGGGGNYEQYF.

This clone was picked up one time. The CDR3 region has the DNA TGCGCCAGCAGCCAAGACAGACAGGGACCAGATACGCAGTATTTT. Amino acid sequence: CASSQDRQGPDTQYF. The rearrangement uses TRBV4-1 and TRBJ2-3, with TRBD1 matching over 7 bases. The CDR3 totals 15 residues. Germline-derived CDR1 and CDR2 are MGHRA and YSYEKL. The J segment lost 4 bases and the V segment lost 0 bases, leaving 4 bases of the junction unmatched.

The J gene is TRBJ2-6, the V gene TRBV6-1; D is unresolved. The CDR3 covers 16 residues. Germline CDR1 and CDR2: MNHNS and SASEGT. V dropped 0 bases and J dropped 0 bases, with 6 bases sitting between them. CDR3: CASSEALYSGANVLTF. CDR3 DNA sequence: TGTGCCAGCAGTGAAGCTCTCTACTCTGGGGCCAACGTCCTGACTTTC.

The V and J genes are TRBV7-9 and TRBJ2-4; D might be TRBD1 (6 bases). Trimming stripped 5 bases from V and 0 bases from J, with 17 bases between. This CDR3 region has 17 residues. The germline CDR1 and CDR2 sequences are SEHNR and FQNEAQ (reference sequence). The CDR3 spells CASSPTGQGLAKNIQYF. In DNA, the CDR3 is TGTGCCAGCAGCCCTACTGGGCAGGGGCTAGCCAAAAACATTCAGTACTTC.

This clone appeared a single time. This chain connects TRBV2 to TRBJ2-1; 10 nucleotides match TRBD2. The CDR3 loop spans 15 amino acids. From germline, CDR1 is SNHLY and CDR2 FYNNEI. The ends lost 11 bases at V and 0 bases at J; junction bases unmatched: 7. The CDR3 sequence is CASRASGGSYNEQFF. CDR3 DNA sequence: TGTGCCTCGCGGGCTAGCGGGGGCTCCTACAATGAGCAGTTCTTC.

The gene calls are TRBV5-1 and TRBJ2-6; tentative D call: TRBD2 (6 bases). The germline gives CDR1 SGHRS, CDR2 YFSETQ. This CDR3 is 13 amino acids long. V was pared by 7 bases and J by 1 base, with 6 bases between. The CDR3 region is CASGGSGANVLTF. The DNA of the CDR3 is TGCGCCAGCGGAGGGTCTGGGGCCAACGTCCTGACTTTC.

The chain recombines TRBV5-6 with TRBJ2-7; the match to TRBD2 covers 9 bases. Germline V CDR1 and CDR2: SGHDT, YYEEEE. The J segment lost 5 bases and the V segment lost 4 bases, leaving 13 bases of the junction unmatched. This CDR3 has 16 residues. CDR3 protein: CASSPGLALTGDEQYF. The DNA of the CDR3 is TGTGCCAGCAGCCCCGGACTAGCGCTGACCGGCGACGAGCAGTACTTC. Drawing the rest from reference TRBV5-6 and TRBJ2-7, the complete variable domain is DAGVTQSPTHLIKTRGQQVTLRCSPKSGHDTVSWYQQALGQGPQFIFQYYEEEERQRGNFPDRFSGHQFPNYSSELNVNALLLGDSALYLCASSPGLALTGDEQYFGPGTRLTVT.

The chain has TRBV7-2 and TRBJ1-6; perhaps TRBD1 as D (5 bases). Germline loops: CDR1 SGHTA, CDR2 FQGNSA. The CDR3 spans 13 residues. V lost 5 bases and J 8 bases, leaving 10 bases between the germline ends. The CDR3 loop reads CASSPRGDSPLHF. As DNA, the CDR3 is TGTGCCAGCAGCCCGCGGGGGGATTCACCCCTCCACTTT.

The rearrangement joins TRBV6-6 to TRBJ1-6; a weak D match, TRBD1 (6 bases). The CDR3 is 16 amino acids. Germline V lookup: CDR1 MNHNY, CDR2 SVGAGI (reference sequence). V gave up 4 bases and J gave up 7 bases, with 17 bases separating them. The CDR3 is CASSSNHQGTNSPLHF. The CDR3 region has the DNA TGTGCCAGCAGTTCCAACCACCAGGGGACGAATTCACCCCTCCACTTT.

J is TRBJ2-5 and V is TRBV7-2; D may be TRBD2 (7 bases). This CDR3 is 16 amino acids long. Germline CDR1 reads SGHTA; CDR2 reads FQGNSA. V was clipped by 1 base and J by 3 bases, with 15 bases between them. Here the CDR3 DNA reads TGTGCCAGCAGCTTAGGTCGGGGGGCGGGGGAAGAGACCCAGTACTTC. It encodes CASSLGRGAGEETQYF.

The rearrangement links TRBV25-1 to TRBJ2-5; TRBD1 agrees at 8 bases. V gave up 1 base and J gave up 5 bases; unmatched junction bases: 3. This CDR3 contains 14 residues. Germline CDR1 is MGHDK and CDR2 is SYGVNS. The CDR3 protein is CASSESGGRETQYF. Written as DNA, the CDR3 is TGTGCCAGCAGTGAATCAGGGGGCCGGGAGACCCAGTACTTC.

The chain recombines TRBV10-3 with TRBJ2-7; possibly TRBD1 for D (5 bases). CDR1 is ENHRY and CDR2 is SYGVKD in the germline V gene. V was shortened by 8 bases and J by 3 bases, with 20 bases between the two germline ends. CDR3 size: 15 residues. The CDR3 region has the DNA TGTGCCATCGGGCAGGGTCCACAGGTAGGCTACGAGCAGTACTTC. The encoded protein is CAIGQGPQVGYEQYF.

The rearrangement links TRBV6-5 to TRBJ1-2; D is unresolved. CDR3 length equals 12 residues. The germline gives CDR1 MNHEY, CDR2 SVGAGI. Between the trimmed V and J ends, which lost 8 bases and 4 bases, there was a span of 11 bases. DNA of the CDR3: TGTGCCAGCGGCCCCAGCGGCTATGGCTACACCTTC. Translation: CASGPSGYGYTF.

The chain joins TRBV6-5 to TRBJ2-7; 8 nucleotides match TRBD1. Losses at the gene ends were 7 bases for V and 0 bases for J; bases not matched to a gene: 5. Germline values: CDR1 MNHEY, CDR2 SVGAGI. The CDR3 extends over 14 amino acids. The CDR3 region has the DNA TGTGCCAGCACCCTTGGACAGGGCTCCTACGAGCAGTACTTC. Translating gives CASTLGQGSYEQYF.

V usage is TRBV4-2 and J usage is TRBJ2-2; 8 bases fit TRBD1. After removal of 1 base from V and 5 bases from J, the junction contained 9 bases not matched to a gene. Germline lookup yields CDR1 LGHNA and CDR2 YNFKEQ. This CDR3 region has 17 residues. CDR3 residues: CASSQVAGQGGTGELFF. Here the CDR3 DNA reads TGTGCCAGCAGCCAAGTAGCTGGACAGGGTGGAACCGGGGAGCTGTTTTTT.

V is TRBV18 and J is TRBJ2-1; TRBD2 aligns across 16 bases. Germline loops: CDR1 KGHSH, CDR2 LQKENI. With 1 base clipped from V and 1 base from J, the junction kept 10 bases outside the gene matches. The CDR3 runs 21 residues. DNA of the CDR3: TGTGCCAGCTCACCACACCCCCCCGGGACTAGCGGGGGGGTGTCCTACAATGAGCAGTTCTTC. Amino acids: CASSPHPPGTSGGVSYNEQFF.